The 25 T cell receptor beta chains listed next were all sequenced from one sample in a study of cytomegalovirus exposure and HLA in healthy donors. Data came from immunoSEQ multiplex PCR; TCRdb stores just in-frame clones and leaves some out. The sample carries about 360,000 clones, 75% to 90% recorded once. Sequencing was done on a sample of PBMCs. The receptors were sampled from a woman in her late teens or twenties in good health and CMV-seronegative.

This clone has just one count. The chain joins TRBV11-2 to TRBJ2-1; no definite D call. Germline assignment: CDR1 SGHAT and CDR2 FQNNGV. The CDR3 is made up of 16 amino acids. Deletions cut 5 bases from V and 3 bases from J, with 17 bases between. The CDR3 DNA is TGTGCCAGCAGCCCTTTGAGTAGTTATGGCTACAATGAGCAGTTCTTC. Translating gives CASSPLSSYGYNEQFF. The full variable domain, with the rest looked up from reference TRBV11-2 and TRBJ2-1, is EAGVAQSPRYKIIEKRQSVAFWCNPISGHATLYWYQQILGQGPKLLIQFQNNGVVDDSQLPKDRFSAERLKGVDSTLKIQPAKLEDSAVYLCASSPLSSYGYNEQFFGPGTRLTVL.

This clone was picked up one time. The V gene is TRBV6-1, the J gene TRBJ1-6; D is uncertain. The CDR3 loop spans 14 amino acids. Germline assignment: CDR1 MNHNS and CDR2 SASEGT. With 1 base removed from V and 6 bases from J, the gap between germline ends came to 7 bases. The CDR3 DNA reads TGTGCCAGCAGTGAAGTTTGGAGTAATTCACCCCTCCACTTT. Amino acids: CASSEVWSNSPLHF.

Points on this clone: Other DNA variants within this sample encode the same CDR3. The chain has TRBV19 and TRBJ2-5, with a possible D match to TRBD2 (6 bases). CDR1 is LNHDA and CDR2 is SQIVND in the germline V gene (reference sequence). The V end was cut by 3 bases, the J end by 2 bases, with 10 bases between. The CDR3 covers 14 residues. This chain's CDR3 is CASSILGGQETQYF. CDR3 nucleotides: TGTGCCAGTAGTATCCTTGGGGGGCAAGAGACCCAGTACTTC.

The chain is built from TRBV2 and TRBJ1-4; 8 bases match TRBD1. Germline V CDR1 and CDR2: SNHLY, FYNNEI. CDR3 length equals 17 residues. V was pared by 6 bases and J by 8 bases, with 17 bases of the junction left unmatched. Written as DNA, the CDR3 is TGTGCCAGCAGCCAAGGACAGGGTGGAGCCGGGTCGGAAAAACTGTTTTTT. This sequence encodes CASSQGQGGAGSEKLFF.

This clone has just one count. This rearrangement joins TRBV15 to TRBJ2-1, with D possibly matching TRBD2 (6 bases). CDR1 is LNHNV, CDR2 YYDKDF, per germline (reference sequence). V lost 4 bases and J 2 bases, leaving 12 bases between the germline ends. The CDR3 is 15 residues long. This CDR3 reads CATSTGGSTYNEQFF. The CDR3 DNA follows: TGTGCCACCAGCACCGGGGGTTCAACCTACAATGAGCAGTTCTTC.

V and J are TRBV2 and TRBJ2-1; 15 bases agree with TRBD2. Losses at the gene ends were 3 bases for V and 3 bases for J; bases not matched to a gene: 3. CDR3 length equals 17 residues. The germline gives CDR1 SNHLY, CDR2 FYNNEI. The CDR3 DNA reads TGTGCCAGCAGTGAGGGACTAGCGGGGGGCGGCTACAATGAGCAGTTCTTC. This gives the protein CASSEGLAGGGYNEQFF. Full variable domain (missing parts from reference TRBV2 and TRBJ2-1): EPEVTQTPSHQVTQMGQEVILRCVPISNHLYFYWYRQILGQKVEFLVSFYNNEISEKSEIFDDQFSVERPDGSNFTLKIRSTKLEDSAMYFCASSEGLAGGGYNEQFFGPGTRLTVL.

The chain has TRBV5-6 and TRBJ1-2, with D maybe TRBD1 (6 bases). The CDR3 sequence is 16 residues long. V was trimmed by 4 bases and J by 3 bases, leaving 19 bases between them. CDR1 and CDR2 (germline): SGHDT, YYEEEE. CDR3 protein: CASSPLLGAEHYGYTF. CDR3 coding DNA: TGTGCCAGCAGCCCGCTCCTGGGGGCGGAACACTATGGCTACACCTTC.

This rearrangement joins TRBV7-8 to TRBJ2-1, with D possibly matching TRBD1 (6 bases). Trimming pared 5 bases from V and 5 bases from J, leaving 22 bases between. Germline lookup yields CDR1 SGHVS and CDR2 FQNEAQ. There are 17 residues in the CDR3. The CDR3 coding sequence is TGTGCCAGCAGCCCTCCCCGGACAGCGACGACTAACAATGAGCAGTTCTTC. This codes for CASSPPRTATTNNEQFF.

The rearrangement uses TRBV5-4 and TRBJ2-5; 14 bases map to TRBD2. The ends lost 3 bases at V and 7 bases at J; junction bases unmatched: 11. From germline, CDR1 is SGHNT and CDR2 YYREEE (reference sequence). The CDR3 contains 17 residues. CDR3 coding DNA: TGTGCCAGCAGCTCCTACGGGACTAGCGGGAGCTCCTTGACCCAGTACTTC. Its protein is CASSSYGTSGSSLTQYF.

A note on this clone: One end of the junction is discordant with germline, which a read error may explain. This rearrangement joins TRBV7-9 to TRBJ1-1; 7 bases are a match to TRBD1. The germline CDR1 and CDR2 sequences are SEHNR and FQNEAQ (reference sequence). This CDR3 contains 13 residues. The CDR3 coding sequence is TGTGCCAGCAGCTTGACAGGGAACCCTGAAGCTTTCTTT. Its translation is CASSLTGNPEAFF.

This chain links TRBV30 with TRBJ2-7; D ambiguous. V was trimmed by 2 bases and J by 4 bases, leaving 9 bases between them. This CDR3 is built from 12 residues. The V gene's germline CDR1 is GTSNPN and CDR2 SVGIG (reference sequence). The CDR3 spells CAWSPTGYEQYF. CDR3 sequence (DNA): TGTGCCTGGAGTCCGACGGGTTACGAGCAGTACTTC.

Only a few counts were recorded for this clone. The DNA for the CDR3 is TGTGCCAGCAGTGCCCCCGGACTAGCGGGAGAGAGGAAGTACTTC. Amino acid sequence: CASSAPGLAGERKYF. The chain combines TRBV2 with TRBJ2-7; 13 bases are shared with TRBD2. Germline V gene data show CDR1 as SNHLY and CDR2 as FYNNEI. Trimming cost V 4 bases and J 11 bases; bases outside gene matches: 11. The length of the CDR3 is 15 residues.

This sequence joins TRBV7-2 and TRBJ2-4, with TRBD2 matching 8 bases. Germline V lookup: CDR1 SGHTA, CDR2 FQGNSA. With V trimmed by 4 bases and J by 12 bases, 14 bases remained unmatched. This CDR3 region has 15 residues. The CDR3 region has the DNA TGTGCCAGCAGCTCCAGGGCGGGACTAGGGAATCCTCAGTACTTC. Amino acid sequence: CASSSRAGLGNPQYF. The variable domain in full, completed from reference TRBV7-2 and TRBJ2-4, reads GAGVSQSPSNKVTEKGKDVELRCDPISGHTALYWYRQSLGQGLEFLIYFQGNSAPDKSGLPSDRFSAERTGGSVSTLTIQRTQQEDSAVYLCASSSRAGLGNPQYFGAGTRLSVL.

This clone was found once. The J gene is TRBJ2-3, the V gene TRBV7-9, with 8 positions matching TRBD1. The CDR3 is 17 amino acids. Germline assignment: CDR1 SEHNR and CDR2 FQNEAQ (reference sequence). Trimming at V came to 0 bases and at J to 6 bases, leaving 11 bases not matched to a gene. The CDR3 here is CASSLALRTGSGDTQYF. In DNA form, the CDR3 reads TGTGCCAGCAGCTTAGCTCTCCGGACAGGGTCTGGGGATACGCAGTATTTT.

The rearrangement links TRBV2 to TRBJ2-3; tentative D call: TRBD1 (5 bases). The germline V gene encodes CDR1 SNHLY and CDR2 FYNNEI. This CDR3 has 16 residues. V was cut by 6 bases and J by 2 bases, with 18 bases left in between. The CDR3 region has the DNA TGTGCCAGCAGCCTCCAATCCCGGACACCCACAGATACGCAGTATTTT. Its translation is CASSLQSRTPTDTQYF.

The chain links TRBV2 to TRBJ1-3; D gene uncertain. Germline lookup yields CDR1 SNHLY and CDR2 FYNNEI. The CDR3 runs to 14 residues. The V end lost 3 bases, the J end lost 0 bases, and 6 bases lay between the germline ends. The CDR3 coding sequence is TGTGCCAGCAGTGAGGAGTACTCTGGAAACACCATATATTTT. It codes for CASSEEYSGNTIYF.

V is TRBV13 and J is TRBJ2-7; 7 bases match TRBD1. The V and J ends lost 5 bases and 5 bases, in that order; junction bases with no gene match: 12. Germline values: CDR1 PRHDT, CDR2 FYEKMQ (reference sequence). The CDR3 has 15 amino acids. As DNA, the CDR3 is TGTGCCAGCAGCGACCAGCCGGGACAGATCAACGAGCAGTACTTC. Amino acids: CASSDQPGQINEQYF.

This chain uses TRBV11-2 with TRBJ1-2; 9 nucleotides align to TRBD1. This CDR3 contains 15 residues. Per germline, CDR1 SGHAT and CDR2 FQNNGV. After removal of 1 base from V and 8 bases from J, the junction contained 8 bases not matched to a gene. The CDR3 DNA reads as TGTGCCAGCAGCTTAGCGGGACAGGGTGTGGGAGGCTACACCTTC. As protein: CASSLAGQGVGGYTF. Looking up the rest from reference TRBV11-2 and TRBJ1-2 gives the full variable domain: EAGVAQSPRYKIIEKRQSVAFWCNPISGHATLYWYQQILGQGPKLLIQFQNNGVVDDSQLPKDRFSAERLKGVDSTLKIQPAKLEDSAVYLCASSLAGQGVGGYTFGSGTRLTVV.

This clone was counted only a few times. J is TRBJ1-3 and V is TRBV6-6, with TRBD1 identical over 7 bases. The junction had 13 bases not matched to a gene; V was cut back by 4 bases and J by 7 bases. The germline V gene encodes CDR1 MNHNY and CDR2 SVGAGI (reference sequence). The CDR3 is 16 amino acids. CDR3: CASSSLETGRTNTIYF. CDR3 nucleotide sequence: TGTGCCAGCAGTTCCTTAGAGACAGGGCGAACGAACACCATATATTTT.

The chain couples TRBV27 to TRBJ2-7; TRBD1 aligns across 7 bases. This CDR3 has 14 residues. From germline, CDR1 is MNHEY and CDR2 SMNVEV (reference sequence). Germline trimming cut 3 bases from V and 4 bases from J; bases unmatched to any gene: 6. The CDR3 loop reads CASSFGRGKYEQYF. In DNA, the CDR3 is TGTGCCAGCAGTTTTGGCAGGGGGAAATACGAGCAGTACTTC.

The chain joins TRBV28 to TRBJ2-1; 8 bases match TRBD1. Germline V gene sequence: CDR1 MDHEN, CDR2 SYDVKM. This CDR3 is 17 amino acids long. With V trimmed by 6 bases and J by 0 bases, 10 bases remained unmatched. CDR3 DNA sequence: TGTGCCAGCAGCGCAACGACAGGGGTCCCCTCCTACAATGAGCAGTTCTTC. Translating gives CASSATTGVPSYNEQFF.

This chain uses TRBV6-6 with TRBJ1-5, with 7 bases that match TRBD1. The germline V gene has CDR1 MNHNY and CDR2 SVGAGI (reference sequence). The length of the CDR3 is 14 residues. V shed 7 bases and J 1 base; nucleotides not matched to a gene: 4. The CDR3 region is CASTWDSSNQPQHF. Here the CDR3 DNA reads TGTGCCAGCACTTGGGACAGCAGCAATCAGCCCCAGCATTTT.

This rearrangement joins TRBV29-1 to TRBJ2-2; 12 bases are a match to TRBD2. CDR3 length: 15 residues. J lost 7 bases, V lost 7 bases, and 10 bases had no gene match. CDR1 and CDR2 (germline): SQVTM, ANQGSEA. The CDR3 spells CSALAGGPVGGELFF. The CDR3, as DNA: TGCAGCGCCCTAGCGGGAGGGCCGGTAGGCGGGGAGCTGTTTTTT.

The CDR3 DNA reads TGTGCCAGCTCACCTTACTCTAGCGGGGGGCTCTACGAGCAGTACTTC. Protein product: CASSPYSSGGLYEQYF. The V gene is TRBV18, the J gene TRBJ2-7; 11 bases line up with TRBD2. V shed 3 bases and J 3 bases; nucleotides not matched to a gene: 7. The germline gives CDR1 KGHSH, CDR2 LQKENI. The CDR3 contains 16 residues. The full variable domain, rest sourced from reference TRBV18 and TRBJ2-7, is NAGVMQNPRHLVRRRGQEARLRCSPMKGHSHVYWYRQLPEEGLKFMVYLQKENIIDESGMPKERFSAEFPKEGPSILRIQQVVRGDSAAYFCASSPYSSGGLYEQYFGPGTRLTVT.

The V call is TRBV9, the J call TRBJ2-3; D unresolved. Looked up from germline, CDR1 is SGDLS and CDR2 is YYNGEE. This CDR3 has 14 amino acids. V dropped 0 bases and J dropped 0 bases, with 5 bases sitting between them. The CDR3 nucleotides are TGTGCCAGCAGCGTAGCCATTAGCACAGATACGCAGTATTTT. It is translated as CASSVAISTDTQYF.